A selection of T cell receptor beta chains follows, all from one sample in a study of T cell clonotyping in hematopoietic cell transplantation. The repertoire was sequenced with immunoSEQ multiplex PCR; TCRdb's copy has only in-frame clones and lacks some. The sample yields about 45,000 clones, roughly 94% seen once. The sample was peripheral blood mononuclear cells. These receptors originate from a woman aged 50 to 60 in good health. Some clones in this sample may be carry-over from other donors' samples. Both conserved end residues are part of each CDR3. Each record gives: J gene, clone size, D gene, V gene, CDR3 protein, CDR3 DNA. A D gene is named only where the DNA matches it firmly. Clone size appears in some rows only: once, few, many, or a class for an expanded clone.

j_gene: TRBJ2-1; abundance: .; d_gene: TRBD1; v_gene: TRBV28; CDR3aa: CASSPGQGEHNEQFF; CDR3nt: TGTGCCAGCAGCCCGGGACAGGGGGAACACAATGAGCAGTTCTTC
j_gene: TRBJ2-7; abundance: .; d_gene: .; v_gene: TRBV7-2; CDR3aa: CASSTGGVGQYF; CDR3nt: TGTGCCAGCAGCACAGGGGGGGTTGGGCAGTACTTC
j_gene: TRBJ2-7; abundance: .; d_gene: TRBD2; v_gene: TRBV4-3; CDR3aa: CASSGLVRVYEQYF; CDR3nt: TGCGCCAGCAGCGGACTAGTCCGGGTCTACGAGCAGTACTTC
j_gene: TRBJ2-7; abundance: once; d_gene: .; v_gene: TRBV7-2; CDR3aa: CASSLEGSAYEQYF; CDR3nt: TGTGCCAGCAGCTTAGAAGGGTCAGCATACGAGCAGTACTTC
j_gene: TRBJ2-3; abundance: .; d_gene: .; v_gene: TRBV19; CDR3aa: CASSMGLPPDTQYF; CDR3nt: TGTGCCAGTAGTATGGGGCTACCCCCGGATACGCAGTATTTT
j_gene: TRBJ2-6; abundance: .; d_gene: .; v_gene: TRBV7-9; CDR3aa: CASGDGSSGANVLTF; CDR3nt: TGTGCCAGCGGGGACGGAAGCTCTGGGGCCAACGTCCTGACTTTC
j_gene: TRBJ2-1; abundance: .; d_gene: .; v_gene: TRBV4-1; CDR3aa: CASSQEGPQARSSYNEQFF; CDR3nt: TGCGCCAGCAGCCAAGAGGGCCCTCAGGCTAGAAGCTCCTACAATGAGCAGTTCTTC
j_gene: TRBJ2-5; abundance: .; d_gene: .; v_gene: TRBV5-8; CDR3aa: CASSPETVQETQYF; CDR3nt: TGTGCCAGCAGCCCTGAGACAGTTCAAGAGACCCAGTACTTC
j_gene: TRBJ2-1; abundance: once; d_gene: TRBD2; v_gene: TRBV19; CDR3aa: CASSITGRGGNNEQFF; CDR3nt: TGTGCCAGTAGTATCACTGGGCGGGGGGGAAACAATGAGCAGTTCTTC
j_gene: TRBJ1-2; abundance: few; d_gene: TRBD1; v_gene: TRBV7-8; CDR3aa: CASRDRANYGYTF; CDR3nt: TGTGCCAGCAGAGACAGGGCTAACTATGGCTACACCTTC
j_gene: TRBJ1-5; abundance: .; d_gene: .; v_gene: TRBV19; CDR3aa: CASTPNRENQPQHF; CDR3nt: TGTGCCAGTACCCCAAACCGGGAGAATCAGCCCCAGCATTTT